The clone carrying this TCR beta chain has a single count. What it recognizes is unknown. The data belong to a study of shared clonotypes between healthy human individuals. General study points: Memory subsets generally showed lower estimated richness than naive subsets. In having few donors, the study represented limited genetic and exposure-history diversity.

This CDR3 is built from 14 residues. V lost 0 bases, J lost 7 bases, and 3 bases stayed unmatched. In germline, CDR1 is SGHRS, CDR2 YFSETQ. Measured with immunoSEQ multiplex PCR; TCRdb has only the in-frame clones, and not every one. The repertoire holds over a million clones, with less than 99% as singletons. The chain links TRBV5-1 to TRBJ1-2, with 10 bases identical to TRBD1. This clonotype was sampled from a man under 40 in good health. The source material was naive CD4+ T cells sorted from blood. This sample's subset: CD45RA+ positively selected. CDR3 DNA sequence: TGCGCCAGCAGCTTGGGACAGGGGGCGTTTGGCTACACCTTC. It translates to CASSLGQGAFGYTF. Filled out from reference TRBV5-1 and TRBJ1-2, the complete variable domain reads KAGVTQTPRYLIKTRGQQVTLSCSPISGHRSVSWYQQTPGQGLQFLFEYFSETQRNKGNFPGRFSGRQFSNSRSEMNVSTLELGDSALYLCASSLGQGAFGYTFGSGTRLTVV.